Listed here are 29 T cell receptor beta chains from one sample, sequenced in a study of blood T cells in healthy people across ages. With a J-beta primer mix and a sample-barcoded 5' primer, a second PCR ran about 7 to 12 cycles. MiXCR was run by TCRdb on the 5' RACE reads, yielding one entry per CDR3 protein. Of 700,000 to 900,000 distinct CDR3 sequences in the sample, 53% were seen once. The sequenced material came from blood. The receptors were gathered from an older man in good health.

This clonotype appeared a single time. The rearrangement joins TRBV27 to TRBJ1-2, with TRBD1 matching 7 bases. Trimming took 4 bases from V and 0 from J; bases not matched to a gene: 8. Germline V gene lookup returns CDR1 MNHEY and CDR2 SMNVEV (reference sequence). This CDR3 has 16 amino acids. The DNA for the CDR3 is TGTGCCAGCAGTTCCCACGGGACAGACGCTAACTATGGCTACACCTTC. Translation: CASSSHGTDANYGYTF.

This clonotype has more than one count but fewer than ten. The chain recombines TRBV29-1 with TRBJ2-7; D not resolved. Germline values: CDR1 SQVTM, CDR2 ANQGSEA. V was shortened by 4 bases and J by 3 bases, with 10 bases between the two germline ends. The CDR3 loop spans 12 amino acids. The CDR3 region has the DNA TGCAGCGTTGGTCTGGGGATCTACGAGCAGTACTTC. It specifies CSVGLGIYEQYF.

This clonotype turned up a few times. The rearrangement uses TRBV20-1 and TRBJ2-1; D uncertain. The V end was cut by 0 bases, the J end by 7 bases, with 4 bases between. This CDR3 has 11 amino acids. Germline CDR1 reads DFQATT; CDR2 reads SNEGSKA (reference sequence). The CDR3 nucleotides read TGCAGTGCTAGAGACCAAAATGAGCAGTTCTTC. Its translation: CSARDQNEQFF.

This chain connects TRBV28 to TRBJ2-7; the D is unclear. Trimming stripped 3 bases from V and 3 bases from J, with 6 bases between. This CDR3 has 12 amino acids. Germline CDR1 MDHEN, CDR2 SYDVKM. The CDR3 bases are TGTGCCAGCAGTTTTACAAACTACGAGCAGTACTTC. Its protein product is CASSFTNYEQYF.

This chain connects TRBV12-3 or TRBV12-4 to TRBJ1-6; 8 positions match TRBD1. The CDR3 is made up of 15 amino acids. With V trimmed by 6 bases and J by 9 bases, 10 bases remained unmatched. The CDR3 DNA is TGTGCCAGCAGCCACGGACAGGGACTAGGTTCACCCCTCCACTTT. Amino acid sequence: CASSHGQGLGSPLHF.

The V call is TRBV24-1, the J call TRBJ2-7; 10 bases fit TRBD1. The CDR3 totals 15 residues. J lost 7 bases, V lost 5 bases, and 10 bases had no gene match. The germline V gene encodes CDR1 KGHDR and CDR2 SFDVKD. The CDR3 is CATSGPGTGDNEQYF. The CDR3 nucleotides are TGTGCCACCAGTGGTCCGGGGACAGGGGACAATGAGCAGTACTTC.

V and J are TRBV12-3 or TRBV12-4 and TRBJ2-5; D remains unclear. The DNA end is more similar to TRBJ2-7, so the J call may be wrong. The CDR3 is 15 residues long. The CDR3 protein is CASSQNLDPNDEQYF. For the CDR3, the DNA is TGTGCCAGCAGCCAGAATCTGGACCCCAACGACGAGCAGTACTTC.

This clonotype turned up a few times. This chain links TRBV7-6 with TRBJ1-2; 8 bases map to TRBD1. The V segment lost 5 bases and the J segment 4 bases; nucleotides outside the gene matches: 6. This CDR3 is 14 amino acids long. CDR1 and CDR2 from the germline V gene are SGHVS and FNYEAQ. For the CDR3, the DNA is TGTGCCAGCAGCCCAGGGGGCATGGGCTATGGCTACACCTTC. Encoded protein: CASSPGGMGYGYTF. Full variable domain (missing parts from reference TRBV7-6 and TRBJ1-2): GAGVSQSPRYKVTKRGQDVALRCDPISGHVSLYWYRQALGQGPEFLTYFNYEAQQDKSGLPNDRFSAERPEGSISTLTIQRTEQRDSAMYRCASSPGGMGYGYTFGSGTRLTVV.

This clonotype occurred many times. The chain joins TRBV7-9 to TRBJ2-5; 8 bases line up with TRBD2. The CDR3 loop spans 15 amino acids. CDR1 is SEHNR and CDR2 is FQNEAQ in the germline V gene (reference sequence). After removal of 2 bases from V and 4 bases from J, the junction contained 6 bases not matched to a gene. Written as DNA, the CDR3 is TGTGCCAGCAGCTTAATCTCGGGAGGGGGAGAGACCCAGTACTTC. Amino acid sequence: CASSLISGGGETQYF.

This chain joins TRBV12-3 or TRBV12-4 and TRBJ2-4, with D possibly matching TRBD2 (6 bases). TRBJ2-5 explains the end of the DNA better; the J call may be wrong. This CDR3 is built from 16 residues. The CDR3 DNA reads as TGTGCCAGCAGTTCGGTCGCGGGACTCCGACGGGAGACCCAGTACTTC. It translates to CASSSVAGLRRETQYF.

This clonotype was detected only once. The chain combines TRBV12-3 or TRBV12-4 with TRBJ1-1, with a possible D match to TRBD1 (5 bases). The CDR3 totals 13 residues. Trimming took off 5 bases at V and 10 bases at J, with 17 bases between the two ends. DNA for the CDR3: TGTGCCAGCAGTCCCGGGGCCGCCAAGGGAGCTTTCTTT. It encodes CASSPGAAKGAFF.

The chain combines TRBV7-9 with TRBJ1-4, with a possible D match to TRBD1 (6 bases). V was trimmed by 8 bases and J by 6 bases, leaving 10 bases between them. The CDR3 spans 12 residues. Germline-derived CDR1 and CDR2 are SEHNR and FQNEAQ (reference sequence). CDR3 region: CASGRTDEKLFF. CDR3 DNA sequence: TGTGCCAGCGGGCGGACAGATGAAAAACTGTTTTTT.

This chain uses TRBV28 with TRBJ2-4; 10 bases line up with TRBD1. J was trimmed by 0 bases and V by 4 bases; bases with no gene match: 3. The germline CDR1 and CDR2 sequences are MDHEN and SYDVKM. The length of the CDR3 is 16 residues. The CDR3 protein is CASSSWTGGAKNIQYF. In nucleotides, the CDR3 is TGTGCCAGCAGTTCCTGGACAGGGGGAGCCAAAAACATTCAGTACTTC.

For the CDR3, the DNA is TGTGCCACCTCGACTAGCGGGGCTTACAATGAGCAGTTCTTC. Residues: CATSTSGAYNEQFF. The gene calls are TRBV6-1 and TRBJ2-1, with 11 positions matching TRBD2. The CDR3 covers 14 residues. The V and J ends lost 10 bases and 4 bases, in that order; junction bases with no gene match: 6. Germline CDR1 and CDR2: MNHNS and SASEGT.

The V call is TRBV29-1, the J call TRBJ2-5; 11 bases are a match to TRBD2. CDR1 and CDR2 (germline): SQVTM, ANQGSEA. CDR3 length: 13 residues. J was trimmed by 1 base and V by 6 bases; bases with no gene match: 1. The chain's CDR3 is CSVTSGSQETQYF. CDR3 DNA sequence: TGCAGCGTAACTAGCGGGAGCCAAGAGACCCAGTACTTC.

The chain couples TRBV6-1 to TRBJ2-3; the D call may be TRBD1 or TRBD2 (5 bases each). Trimming cost V 8 bases and J 14 bases, with 23 bases left between them. Per the germline V gene, CDR1 is MNHNS and CDR2 is SASEGT. This CDR3 spans 13 amino acids. As DNA, the CDR3 is TGTGCCAGCGGCGAACCGGGACGCAGATACGCGTATTTT. It is translated as CASGEPGRRYAYF.

CDR3 bases: TGTGCCAGCAGACGACAGGGGGGTGGAACTGAAGCTTTCTTT. This gives the protein CASRRQGGGTEAFF. The chain employs TRBV27 and TRBJ1-1; 9 nucleotides line up with TRBD1. CDR3 length: 14 amino acids. CDR1 MNHEY and CDR2 SMNVEV come from the germline V gene (reference sequence). With V trimmed by 6 bases and J by 5 bases, 7 bases remained unmatched.

The chain couples TRBV7-9 to TRBJ2-4; the D gene could be TRBD1 or TRBD2 (8 bases each). Gene TRBJ2-7 matches the end of the DNA better, so the J call may be wrong. This CDR3 has 17 amino acids. The V gene's germline CDR1 is SEHNR and CDR2 FQNEAQ (reference sequence). CDR3: CASSLVAGQAIHYEQYF. DNA of the CDR3: TGTGCCAGCAGCTTAGTAGCGGGACAGGCTATCCACTACGAGCAGTACTTC.

The gene calls are TRBV2 and TRBJ2-1, with 13 bases matching TRBD2. After removal of 6 bases from V and 5 bases from J, the junction contained 7 bases not matched to a gene. Per the germline V gene, CDR1 is SNHLY and CDR2 is FYNNEI. The CDR3 consists of 16 residues. CDR3 protein: CASSQKTSGGNNEQFF. CDR3 nucleotides: TGTGCCAGCAGCCAAAAGACTAGCGGGGGGAACAATGAGCAGTTCTTC. The full variable domain, with the rest looked up from reference TRBV2 and TRBJ2-1, is EPEVTQTPSHQVTQMGQEVILRCVPISNHLYFYWYRQILGQKVEFLVSFYNNEISEKSEIFDDQFSVERPDGSNFTLKIRSTKLEDSAMYFCASSQKTSGGNNEQFFGPGTRLTVL.

The chain is built from TRBV7-9 and TRBJ2-5; TRBD1 agrees at 7 bases. V shed 1 base and J 5 bases; nucleotides not matched to a gene: 7. Germline assignment: CDR1 SEHNR and CDR2 FQNEAQ (reference sequence). The CDR3 contains 15 residues. CDR3 amino acids: CASSLGQQGSETQYF. The CDR3 DNA sequence: TGTGCCAGCAGCTTAGGCCAACAGGGGTCGGAGACCCAGTACTTC. The full variable domain, rest sourced from reference TRBV7-9 and TRBJ2-5, is DTGVSQNPRHKITKRGQNVTFRCDPISEHNRLYWYRQTLGQGPEFLTYFQNEAQLEKSRLLSDRFSAERPKGSFSTLEIQRTEQGDSAMYLCASSLGQQGSETQYFGPGTRLLVL.

This clonotype was recorded many times. V gene TRBV5-1 combines with J gene TRBJ2-5; tentatively, D is TRBD1 (5 bases). CDR3 size: 14 residues. The V and J ends lost 1 base and 5 bases respectively, with 12 bases between them. Germline V lookup: CDR1 SGHRS, CDR2 YFSETQ. CDR3 nucleotide sequence: TGCGCCAGCAGCTTGAGGGGATTCGGGGAGACCCAGTACTTC. Encoded protein: CASSLRGFGETQYF.

V and J are TRBV28 and TRBJ2-5; D perhaps matches TRBD2 (6 bases). Germline lookup yields CDR1 MDHEN and CDR2 SYDVKM. V shed 2 bases and J shed 1 base, with 17 bases lying between them. The CDR3 runs 17 residues. CDR3 amino acids: CASSLRAGRDLQETQYF. The CDR3, as DNA: TGTGCCAGCAGTTTAAGGGCGGGACGGGACCTCCAAGAGACCCAGTACTTC.

This clonotype has a handful of counts. The rearrangement links TRBV11-2 to TRBJ1-4, with unresolved D. Germline CDR1 SGHAT, CDR2 FQNNGV. The CDR3 runs to 12 residues. The V and J ends lost 5 bases and 15 bases respectively, with 16 bases between them. CDR3 DNA: TGTGCCAGCAGCCAATACGATAAAAAGGTGTTTTTT. Translating it yields CASSQYDKKVFF.

Regarding this clonotype: The junction does not match germline at one end; this may be a read error. This sequence joins TRBV28 and TRBJ2-5; 7 bases align to TRBD2. CDR3 length: 16 residues. The germline V gene has CDR1 MDHEN and CDR2 SYDVKM. The CDR3 protein is CASSSTARGVNYEQCF. CDR3 coding DNA: TGTGCCAGCAGTTCCACCGCTCGGGGGGTAAATTACGAGCAGTGCTTC.

The chain is built from TRBV6-1 and TRBJ1-6, with D perhaps TRBD1 (6 bases). The CDR3 loop spans 15 amino acids. CDR1 and CDR2 from the germline V gene are MNHNS and SASEGT. V lost 8 bases and J 9 bases, leaving 20 bases between the germline ends. DNA of the CDR3: TGTGCCAGCCACCGAGAAGGGGGATGGGTTTCACCCCTCCACTTT. Amino acid sequence: CASHREGGWVSPLHF.

The chain recombines TRBV5-5 with TRBJ1-2; D remains unclear. V was pared by 0 bases and J by 4 bases, with 16 bases between. The CDR3 is 16 residues long. Germline-derived CDR1 and CDR2 are SGHKS and YYEKEE (reference sequence). The CDR3 DNA reads as TGTGCCAGCAGCTTGGCCGTCGGACGCTGGGGCTATGGCTACACCTTC. Protein product: CASSLAVGRWGYGYTF.

The J gene is TRBJ2-5, the V gene TRBV24-1; 9 bases align to TRBD2. The CDR3 totals 16 residues. J gave up 3 bases and V 3 bases, and 7 bases lay outside the gene matches. The germline V gene has CDR1 KGHDR and CDR2 SFDVKD. In DNA form, the CDR3 reads TGTGCCACCAGTGATCCCCTAGCGGGGAAAGAAGAGACCCAGTACTTC. This gives the protein CATSDPLAGKEETQYF.

The rearrangement links TRBV20-1 to TRBJ2-7; possibly TRBD2 for D (5 bases). Germline V gene lookup returns CDR1 DFQATT and CDR2 SNEGSKA (reference sequence). Between the trimmed V and J ends, which lost 0 bases and 0 bases, there was a span of 12 bases. The CDR3 consists of 15 residues. CDR3 bases: TGCAGTGCTAGAGATTCGGAGCGGATCTCCTACGAGCAGTACTTC. It codes for CSARDSERISYEQYF.

The CDR3 sequence is CASSQPQGSGANVLTF. In nucleotides, the CDR3 is TGCGCCAGCAGCCAACCTCAGGGCTCTGGGGCCAACGTCCTGACTTTC. This chain uses TRBV4-1 with TRBJ2-6, with TRBD1 as a possible D gene (5 bases). The CDR3 spans 16 residues. Trimming shortened V by 2 bases and J by 0 bases, and 8 bases separated the two germline ends. Germline CDR1 is MGHRA and CDR2 is YSYEKL.